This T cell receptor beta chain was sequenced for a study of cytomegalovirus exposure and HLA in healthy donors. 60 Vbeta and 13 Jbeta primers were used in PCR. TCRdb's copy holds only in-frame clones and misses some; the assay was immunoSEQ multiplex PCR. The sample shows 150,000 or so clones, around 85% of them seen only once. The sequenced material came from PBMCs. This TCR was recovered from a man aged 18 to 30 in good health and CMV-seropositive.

The CDR3 DNA is TGTGCCAGCAGTTACTCGTCAGGGTCTGGAAACACCATATATTTT. Protein product: CASSYSSGSGNTIYF. V usage is TRBV6-5 and J usage is TRBJ1-3; D may be TRBD1 (5 bases). V lost 0 bases and J lost 1, with 7 bases in between. The CDR3 length is 15 residues. Germline CDR1 MNHEY, CDR2 SVGAGI.